Listed below are T cell receptor beta chains from one sample, sequenced in a study of T cell responses to AZD1222 COVID-19 vaccine. Produced via immunoSEQ multiplex PCR; TCRdb's table is partial and in-frame only. Among 100,000 or so clones listed, around 90% were seen once. Sequenced material: peripheral blood, taken on day 0 of AZD1222 vaccination. Every receptor here comes from an adult in good health. Both conserved end residues are part of each CDR3. The order of the fields is clone size, J gene, D gene, V gene, CDR3 protein, CDR3 DNA. A D gene is named only where the DNA matches it firmly. Clone size is not always given. Where it is, it says once, few, many or a class for expanded clones.

size: few; J: TRBJ1-1; D: NA; V: TRBV3-1/TRBV3-2; CDR3: CASSQVMNTEAFF; DNA: TGTGCCAGCAGCCAAGTTATGAACACTGAAGCTTTCTTT
size: NA; J: TRBJ2-7; D: NA; V: TRBV2; CDR3: CASSATGSTSGYEQYF; DNA: TGTGCCAGCAGTGCGACAGGCTCCACCTCCGGCTACGAGCAGTACTTC
size: NA; J: TRBJ1-1; D: NA; V: TRBV2; CDR3: CASSPDRMNTEAFF; DNA: TGTGCCAGCAGTCCCGACAGGATGAACACTGAAGCTTTCTTT
size: NA; J: TRBJ2-3; D: TRBD2; V: TRBV5-4; CDR3: CASKVGLELTDTQYF; DNA: TGTGCCAGCAAAGTGGGACTAGAACTCACAGATACGCAGTATTTT
size: NA; J: TRBJ2-2; D: NA; V: TRBV2; CDR3: CASRLGGTGELFF; DNA: TGTGCCAGTAGGTTAGGGGGCACCGGGGAGCTGTTTTTT
size: NA; J: TRBJ2-5; D: NA; V: TRBV6-2/TRBV6-3; CDR3: CASSPELVKETQYF; DNA: TGTGCCAGCAGTCCGGAACTCGTTAAGGAGACCCAGTACTTC
size: NA; J: TRBJ2-1; D: NA; V: TRBV15; CDR3: CATSKGDWGNEQFF; DNA: TGTGCCACCAGCAAGGGGGATTGGGGGAATGAGCAGTTCTTC
size: NA; J: TRBJ2-5; D: TRBD1; V: TRBV10-3; CDR3: CAISGTGFQETQYF; DNA: TGTGCCATCAGTGGGACAGGGTTCCAAGAGACCCAGTACTTC
size: NA; J: TRBJ2-1; D: NA; V: TRBV6-2/TRBV6-3; CDR3: CASSQGSLYTYNEQFF; DNA: TGTGCCAGCAGCCAGGGGAGCCTCTATACCTACAATGAGCAGTTCTTC
size: once; J: TRBJ1-5; D: NA; V: TRBV28; CDR3: CASSALIGEPQHF; DNA: TGTGCCAGCAGCGCGCTTATAGGAGAGCCCCAGCATTTT
size: NA; J: TRBJ2-7; D: NA; V: TRBV19; CDR3: CASSIFGRADIGDEQYF; DNA: TGTGCCAGTAGTATATTTGGTCGAGCGGACATAGGGGACGAGCAGTACTTC
size: NA; J: TRBJ2-1; D: NA; V: TRBV11-3; CDR3: CASSIPWISSYNEQFF; DNA: TGTGCCAGCAGCATACCCTGGATTAGCTCCTACAATGAGCAGTTCTTC
size: once; J: TRBJ2-3; D: NA; V: TRBV9; CDR3: CASSVGTLGRTDTQYF; DNA: TGTGCCAGCAGCGTAGGGACCCTCGGACGCACAGATACGCAGTATTTT
size: NA; J: TRBJ2-6; D: NA; V: TRBV2; CDR3: CASITPDSGANVLTF; DNA: TGTGCCAGCATCACTCCAGACTCTGGGGCCAACGTCCTGACTTTC
size: NA; J: TRBJ1-1; D: NA; V: TRBV7-3; CDR3: CASSFSNAPGTLNTEAFF; DNA: TGTGCCAGCAGCTTTAGTAATGCCCCTGGGACGCTGAACACTGAAGCTTTCTTT
size: NA; J: TRBJ2-5; D: TRBD2; V: TRBV5-1; CDR3: CASSLEASGRYETQYF; DNA: TGCGCCAGCAGCTTGGAGGCTAGCGGGAGGTATGAGACCCAGTACTTC
size: NA; J: TRBJ1-2; D: NA; V: TRBV30; CDR3: CAWRTQGTSIGYTF; DNA: TGTGCCTGGAGGACCCAGGGGACTAGTATCGGCTACACCTTC
size: NA; J: TRBJ2-1; D: NA; V: TRBV4-3; CDR3: CASSPKMSGNEQFF; DNA: TGCGCCAGCAGCCCTAAGATGAGCGGAAATGAGCAGTTCTTC